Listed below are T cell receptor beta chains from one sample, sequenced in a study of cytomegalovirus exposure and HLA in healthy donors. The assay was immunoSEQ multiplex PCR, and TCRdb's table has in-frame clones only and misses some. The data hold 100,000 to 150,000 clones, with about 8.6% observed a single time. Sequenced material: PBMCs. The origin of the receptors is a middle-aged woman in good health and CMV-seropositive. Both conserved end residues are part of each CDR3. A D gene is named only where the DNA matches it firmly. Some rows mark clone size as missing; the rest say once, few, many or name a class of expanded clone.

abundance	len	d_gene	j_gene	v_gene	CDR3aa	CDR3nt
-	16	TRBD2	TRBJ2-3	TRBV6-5	CASSYRSGGDTDTQYF	TGTGCCAGCAGTTACCGAAGCGGGGGGGACACAGATACGCAGTATTTT
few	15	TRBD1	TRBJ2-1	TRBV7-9	CASSPRDRAYNEQFF	TGTGCCAGCAGCCCACGGGACAGAGCTTACAATGAGCAGTTCTTC
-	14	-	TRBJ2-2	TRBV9	CASSSGVNTGELFF	TGTGCCAGCAGCTCAGGGGTGAACACCGGGGAGCTGTTTTTT
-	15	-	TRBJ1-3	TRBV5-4	CASSLGRPSGNTIYF	TGTGCCAGCAGCTTGGGGCGGCCCTCTGGAAACACCATATATTTT
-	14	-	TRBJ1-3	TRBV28	CASSFWGGGNTIYF	TGTGCCAGCAGTTTCTGGGGGGGCGGAAACACCATATATTTT
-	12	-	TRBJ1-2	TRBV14	CASSQGTYGYTF	TGTGCCAGCAGCCAGGGCACCTATGGCTACACCTTC
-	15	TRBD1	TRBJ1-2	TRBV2	CASSSGTGGWYGYTF	TGTGCCAGCAGTTCCGGGACAGGGGGCTGGTATGGCTACACCTTC
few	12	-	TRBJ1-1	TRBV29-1	CSVEDRVTEAFF	TGCAGCGTTGAAGATCGGGTCACTGAAGCTTTCTTT
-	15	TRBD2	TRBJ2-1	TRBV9	CASSVGTSGGNEQFF	TGTGCCAGCAGCGTAGGGACTAGCGGGGGCAATGAGCAGTTCTTC
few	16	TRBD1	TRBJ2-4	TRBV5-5	CASSSGTGLAKNIQYF	TGTGCCAGCAGCTCCGGGACAGGATTAGCCAAAAACATTCAGTACTTC
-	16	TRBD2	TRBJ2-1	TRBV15	CATSREGSGGPHEQFF	TGTGCCACCAGCAGAGAAGGGTCGGGGGGGCCGCATGAGCAGTTCTTC
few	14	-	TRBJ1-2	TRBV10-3	CAISGKGGRDGYTF	TGTGCCATCAGTGGTAAGGGGGGGCGCGATGGCTACACCTTC
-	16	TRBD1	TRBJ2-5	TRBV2	CASSELTGGREETQYF	TGTGCCAGCAGTGAATTAACAGGGGGACGGGAGGAGACCCAGTACTTC
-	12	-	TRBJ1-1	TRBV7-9	CASSLASNWQFF	TGTGCCAGCAGCTTAGCCTCCAATTGGCAATTTTTT
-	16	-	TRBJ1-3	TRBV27	CASSGGREPAGNTIYF	TGTGCCAGCAGCGGAGGGAGAGAACCTGCTGGAAACACCATATATTTT
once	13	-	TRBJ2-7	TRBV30	CAWSVVSRGEKYF	TGTGCCTGGAGTGTTGTCTCGCGGGGCGAGAAGTACTTC
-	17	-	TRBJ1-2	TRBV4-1	CASSQDRNREVAYGYTF	TGCGCCAGCAGCCAAGATAGGAACAGGGAAGTTGCCTATGGCTACACCTTC
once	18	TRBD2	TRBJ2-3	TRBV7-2	CASSFMASGGYVSHTQYF	TGTGCCAGCAGCTTCATGGCTAGCGGGGGCTACGTTTCACATACGCAGTATTTT
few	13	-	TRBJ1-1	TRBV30	CAWSDQPETEAFF	TGTGCCTGGAGCGACCAGCCCGAGACAGAAGCTTTCTTT
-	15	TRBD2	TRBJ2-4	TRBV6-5	CASRPSGVGKNIQYF	TGTGCCAGCAGACCTAGCGGGGTGGGCAAAAACATTCAGTACTTC
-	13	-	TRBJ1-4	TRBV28	CASVQGDNAKLFF	TGTGCCAGTGTACAGGGAGACAATGCCAAACTGTTTTTT
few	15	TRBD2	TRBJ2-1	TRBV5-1	CASSFSGGAYNEQFF	TGCGCCAGCAGCTTTAGCGGGGGGGCCTACAATGAGCAGTTCTTC
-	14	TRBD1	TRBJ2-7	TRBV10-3	CAISEYGTAYEQYF	TGTGCCATCAGTGAGTATGGGACAGCCTACGAGCAGTACTTC
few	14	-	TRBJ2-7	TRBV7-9	CASSPPTSSYEQYF	TGTGCCAGCAGCCCGCCCACCAGCTCCTACGAGCAGTACTTC
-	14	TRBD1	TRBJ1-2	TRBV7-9	CASSLEGALHGYTF	TGTGCCAGCAGCTTAGAGGGGGCGTTGCATGGCTACACCTTC
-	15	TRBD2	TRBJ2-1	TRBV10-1	CASSDPGGSYNEQFF	TGCGCCAGCAGTGACCCGGGGGGATCCTACAATGAGCAGTTCTTC
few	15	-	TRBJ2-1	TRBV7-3	CASSAGRSSYNEQFF	TGTGCCAGCAGCGCGGGACGGAGCTCCTACAATGAGCAGTTCTTC
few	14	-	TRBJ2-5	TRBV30	CAWREGVSRETQYF	TGTGCCTGGAGGGAGGGTGTAAGCCGGGAGACCCAGTACTTC
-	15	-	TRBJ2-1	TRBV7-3	CASSLTSGPYNEQFF	TGTGCCAGCAGCTTAACAAGCGGGCCCTACAATGAGCAGTTCTTC
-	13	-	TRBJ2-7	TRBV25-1	CASRQHPCYEQYF	TGTGCCAGCAGACAGCACCCTTGCTACGAGCAGTACTTC